Below are 13 T cell receptor beta chains sequenced from a single sample in a study of T cell responses to AZD1222 COVID-19 vaccine (dated by TCRdb to about 2021). The label giving this sample's time point can be read as: baseline before first vaccination. Libraries were constructed by the immunoSEQ multiplex PCR assay. The table was pulled from immuneACCESS by TCRdb, which kept in-frame rearrangements only. Such tables lose some clones; where checked, under half of the loss comes from unresolved V genes, and the rest has no known cause. This sample comprises roughly 140,000 clones, 91% of them detected only once. Jointly, the top ten make up roughly 4.6% of the sample. The source was peripheral blood, collected on day 0 of AZD1222 vaccination. These receptors all come from an adult in good health.

This chain uses TRBV21-1 with TRBJ2-3; the table calls TRBD2, which could not be checked here. TRBV21-1 is a documented pseudogene. CDR3 size: 17 residues. The CDR3 here is CASSKARGLKTTDTQYF. CDR3 DNA sequence: TGTGCCAGCAGCAAAGCGCGAGGACTTAAAACCACAGATACGCAGTATTTT.

This rearrangement joins TRBV5-6 to TRBJ2-3; 8 bases are shared with TRBD1. Germline CDR1 is SGHDT and CDR2 is YYEEEE. The V segment lost 4 bases and the J segment 6 bases; nucleotides outside the gene matches: 10. The CDR3 covers 15 residues. The CDR3 nucleotides are TGTGCCAGCAGCAGCGGACAGGGTAGATGGGATACGCAGTATTTT. It is translated as CASSSGQGRWDTQYF.

This clone has only a few counts. The chain carries TRBV7-3 and TRBJ2-7; 8 positions match TRBD1. V shed 7 bases and J 2 bases; nucleotides not matched to a gene: 13. This CDR3 is built from 16 residues. CDR1 and CDR2 (germline): SGHTA, FQGTGA. This chain's CDR3 is CASISRRDRLPYEQYF. CDR3 in DNA: TGTGCCAGCATCTCAAGGCGGGACAGGCTTCCCTACGAGCAGTACTTC.

This chain joins TRBV10-2 and TRBJ1-4; 8 bases line up with TRBD1. Germline loops: CDR1 WSHSY, CDR2 SAAADI. This CDR3 spans 15 amino acids. V lost 6 bases, J lost 6 bases, and 9 bases stayed unmatched. The CDR3 sequence: CASSKVDRAHEKLFF. Written as DNA, the CDR3 is TGCGCCAGCAGCAAGGTGGACAGGGCTCATGAAAAACTGTTTTTT.

CDR3 loop: CASSQQIRNIQYF. The CDR3 region has the DNA TGTGCCAGCAGCCAACAGATCCGTAACATTCAGTACTTC. This chain joins TRBV6-5 and TRBJ2-4; D is unclear. Germline V CDR1 and CDR2: MNHEY, SVGAGI. Trimming left V 6 bases short and J 7 bases short, with 13 bases between. The CDR3 is 13 residues long.

The chain joins TRBV7-9 to TRBJ2-3; 7 bases match TRBD1. The CDR3 has 14 residues. V shed 1 base and J 4 bases; nucleotides not matched to a gene: 2. CDR1 SEHNR and CDR2 FQNEAQ come from the germline V gene (reference sequence). The CDR3 spells CASSLVQGADTQYF. In DNA form, the CDR3 reads TGTGCCAGCAGCTTAGTGCAGGGGGCAGATACGCAGTATTTT.

Only one count was recorded for this clone. V gene TRBV6-1 combines with J gene TRBJ2-7, with TRBD2 matching over 10 bases. Losses at the gene ends were 2 bases for V and 4 bases for J; bases not matched to a gene: 8. The CDR3 extends over 16 amino acids. Germline lookup yields CDR1 MNHNS and CDR2 SASEGT. The CDR3 is CASSEWAAGGPYEQYF. The DNA for the CDR3 is TGTGCCAGCAGTGAATGGGCAGCGGGAGGGCCGTACGAGCAGTACTTC.

The chain links TRBV6-5 to TRBJ1-2; D gene ambiguous. Germline V gene lookup returns CDR1 MNHEY and CDR2 SVGAGI. The CDR3 spans 15 residues. The ends were cut back, 4 bases at V and 0 bases at J, with 12 bases in the middle. CDR3 DNA sequence: TGTGCCAGCAGTTCTAGACCGCAGGCTAACTATGGCTACACCTTC. Amino acids: CASSSRPQANYGYTF.

The chain couples TRBV6-2 or TRBV6-3 to TRBJ2-1; TRBD2 matches at 10 bases. Germline V gene lookup returns CDR1 MNHEY and CDR2 SVGEGT. The CDR3 spans 15 residues. V lost 2 bases and J lost 6; bases outside the gene matches: 4. CDR3 bases: TGTGCCAGCAGTTACGTGGCTAGCGGGAGCAATGAGCAGTTCTTC. Amino acids: CASSYVASGSNEQFF.

CDR3 sequence reads: CASSLVGYTNEKLFF. The CDR3 nucleotides are TGTGCCAGCAGCTTAGTGGGGTATACTAATGAAAAACTGTTTTTT. The rearrangement links TRBV7-9 to TRBJ1-4, with D unclear. CDR1 is SEHNR, CDR2 FQNEAQ, per germline (reference sequence). V lost 1 base and J lost 2, with 8 bases in between. There are 15 residues in the CDR3.

This rearrangement joins TRBV7-2 to TRBJ2-2; 7 bases match TRBD2. The CDR3 is made up of 16 amino acids. Trimming took 5 bases from V and 3 from J; bases not matched to a gene: 9. CDR1 and CDR2 from the germline V gene are SGHTA and FQGNSA. Written as DNA, the CDR3 is TGTGCCAGCAGCCCATTGAGGACTAGTGACACCGGGGAGCTGTTTTTT. Amino acids: CASSPLRTSDTGELFF.

J is TRBJ2-1 and V is TRBV6-5; D possibly uses TRBD1 or TRBD2 (5 bases each). The CDR3 is made up of 13 amino acids. V was shortened by 6 bases and J by 10 bases, with 16 bases between the two germline ends. From germline, CDR1 is MNHEY and CDR2 SVGAGI. The CDR3 nucleotides are TGTGCCAGCAGAATCGAGGGGAGCGTGGAGCAGTTCTTC. It codes for CASRIEGSVEQFF.

CDR3 DNA: TGTGCCAGCAGCCGGACAGTGGGGGATGAAAAACTGTTTTTT. The encoded protein is CASSRTVGDEKLFF. The chain uses TRBV5-6 and TRBJ1-4; possible D gene TRBD1, 6 bases. CDR3 length: 14 residues. Germline lookup yields CDR1 SGHDT and CDR2 YYEEEE. Trimming removed 4 bases at V and 6 bases at J, with 13 bases between.